The T cell receptor (beta chain) under discussion was sequenced for a study of blood T cell repertoires in COVID-19. Across the study: Acute and convalescent COVID-19 samples came from the United States, Italy and Spain.

Enrolled through a virtual design, the participants were between roughly 18 and 100 years of age and came from 24 US areas. Repertoires were generated with immunoSEQ multiplex PCR, while TCRdb's copy carries only in-frame clones and drops some. The sample consists of about 270,000 clones, roughly nine tenths of them appearing once. This CDR3 is built from 14 residues. Trimming at V came to 3 bases and at J to 4 bases, leaving 5 bases not matched to a gene. Germline CDR1 and CDR2: SGHVS and FQNEAQ. This receptor was obtained from a woman aged 50 to 65 who had recovered from COVID-19. V usage is TRBV7-8 and J usage is TRBJ2-7; 8 bases fit TRBD1. Material for sequencing was PBMCs or T cells enriched from blood (not recorded which). CDR3 residues: CASSFSRGRYEQYF. CDR3 nucleotide sequence: TGTGCCAGCAGCTTTAGCAGGGGGCGGTACGAGCAGTACTTC.